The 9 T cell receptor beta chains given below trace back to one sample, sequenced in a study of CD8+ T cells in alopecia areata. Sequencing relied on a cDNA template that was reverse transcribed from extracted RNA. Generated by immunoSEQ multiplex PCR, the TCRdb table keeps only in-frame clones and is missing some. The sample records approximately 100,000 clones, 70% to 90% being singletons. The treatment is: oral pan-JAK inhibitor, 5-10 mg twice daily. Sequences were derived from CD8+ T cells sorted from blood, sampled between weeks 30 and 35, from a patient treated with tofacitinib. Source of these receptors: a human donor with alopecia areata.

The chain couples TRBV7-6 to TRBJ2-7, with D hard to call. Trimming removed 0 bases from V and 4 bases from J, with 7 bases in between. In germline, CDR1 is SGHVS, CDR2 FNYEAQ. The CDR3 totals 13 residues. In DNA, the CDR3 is TGTGCCAGCAGCTTAGCAGTTGCGTACGAGCAGTACTTC. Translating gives CASSLAVAYEQYF. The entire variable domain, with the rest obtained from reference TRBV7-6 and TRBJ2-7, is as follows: GAGVSQSPRYKVTKRGQDVALRCDPISGHVSLYWYRQALGQGPEFLTYFNYEAQQDKSGLPNDRFSAERPEGSISTLTIQRTEQRDSAMYRCASSLAVAYEQYFGPGTRLTVT.

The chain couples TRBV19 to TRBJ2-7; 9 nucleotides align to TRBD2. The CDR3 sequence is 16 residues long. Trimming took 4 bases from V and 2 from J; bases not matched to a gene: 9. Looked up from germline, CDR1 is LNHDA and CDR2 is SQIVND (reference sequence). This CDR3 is CASSSRTSGYTYEQYF. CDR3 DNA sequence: TGTGCCAGTAGTAGTCGCACTAGCGGGTATACCTACGAGCAGTACTTC.

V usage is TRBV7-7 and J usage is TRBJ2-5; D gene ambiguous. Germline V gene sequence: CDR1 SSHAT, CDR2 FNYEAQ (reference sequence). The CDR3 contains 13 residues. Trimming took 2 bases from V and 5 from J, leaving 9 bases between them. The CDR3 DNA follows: TGTGCCAGCAGCTTAACACTGCCGGAGACCCAGTACTTC. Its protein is CASSLTLPETQYF.

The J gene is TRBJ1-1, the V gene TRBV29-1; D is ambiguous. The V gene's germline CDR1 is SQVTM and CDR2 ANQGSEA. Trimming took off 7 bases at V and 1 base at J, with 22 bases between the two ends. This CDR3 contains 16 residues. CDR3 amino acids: CSAKTREVGQNTEAFF. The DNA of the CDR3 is TGCAGCGCCAAAACGAGGGAAGTAGGTCAGAACACTGAAGCTTTCTTT.

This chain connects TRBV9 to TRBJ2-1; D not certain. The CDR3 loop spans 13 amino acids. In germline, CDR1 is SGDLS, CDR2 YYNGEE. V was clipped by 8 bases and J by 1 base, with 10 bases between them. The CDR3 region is CASGVGSYNEQFF. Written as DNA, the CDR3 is TGTGCCAGTGGGGTGGGATCCTACAATGAGCAGTTCTTC.

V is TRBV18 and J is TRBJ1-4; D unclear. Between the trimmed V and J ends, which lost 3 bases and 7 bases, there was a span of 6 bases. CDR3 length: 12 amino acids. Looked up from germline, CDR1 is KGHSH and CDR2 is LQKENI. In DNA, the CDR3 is TGTGCCAGCTCACCGGGTGGTGAAAAACTGTTTTTT. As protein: CASSPGGEKLFF. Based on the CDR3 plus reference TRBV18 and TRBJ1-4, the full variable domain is NAGVMQNPRHLVRRRGQEARLRCSPMKGHSHVYWYRQLPEEGLKFMVYLQKENIIDESGMPKERFSAEFPKEGPSILRIQQVVRGDSAAYFCASSPGGEKLFFGSGTQLSVL.

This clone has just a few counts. The CDR3 DNA sequence: TGTGCCAGTAGATCCGATGAAACCCAGTACTTC. As protein: CASRSDETQYF. The chain has TRBV19 and TRBJ2-5; D not certain. The CDR3 consists of 11 residues. The germline V and J ends were trimmed by 6 bases and 8 bases, with 10 bases remaining between them. Per germline, CDR1 LNHDA and CDR2 SQIVND (reference sequence).

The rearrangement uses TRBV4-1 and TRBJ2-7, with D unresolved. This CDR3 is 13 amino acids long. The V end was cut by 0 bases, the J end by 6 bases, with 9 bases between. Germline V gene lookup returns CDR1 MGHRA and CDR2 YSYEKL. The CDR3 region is CASSQDEIAEQYF. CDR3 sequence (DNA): TGCGCCAGCAGCCAAGATGAGATAGCCGAGCAGTACTTC.

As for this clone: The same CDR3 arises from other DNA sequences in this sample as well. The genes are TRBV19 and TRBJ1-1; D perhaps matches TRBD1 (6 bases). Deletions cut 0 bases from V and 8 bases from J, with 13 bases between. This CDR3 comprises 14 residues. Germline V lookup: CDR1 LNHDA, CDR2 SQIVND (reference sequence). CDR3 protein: CASSIEGRGPEAFF. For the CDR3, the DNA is TGTGCCAGTAGTATAGAAGGCAGGGGTCCCGAAGCTTTCTTT.